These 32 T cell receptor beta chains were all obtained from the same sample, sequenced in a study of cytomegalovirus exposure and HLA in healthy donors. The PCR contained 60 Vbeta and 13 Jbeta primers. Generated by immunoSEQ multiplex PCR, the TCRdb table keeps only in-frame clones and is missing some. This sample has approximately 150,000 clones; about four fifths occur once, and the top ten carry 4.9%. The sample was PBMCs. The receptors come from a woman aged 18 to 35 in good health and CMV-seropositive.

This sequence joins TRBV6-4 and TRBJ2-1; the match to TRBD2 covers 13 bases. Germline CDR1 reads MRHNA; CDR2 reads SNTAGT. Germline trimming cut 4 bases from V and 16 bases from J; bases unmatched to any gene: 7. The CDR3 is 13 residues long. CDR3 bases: TGTGCCAGCAGTGGCACTAGCGGGGGGGCCATTTTCTTC. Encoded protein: CASSGTSGGAIFF.

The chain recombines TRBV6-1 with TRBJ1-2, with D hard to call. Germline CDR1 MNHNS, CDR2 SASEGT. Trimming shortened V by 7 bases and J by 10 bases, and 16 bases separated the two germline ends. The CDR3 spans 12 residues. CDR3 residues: CASTRGRSYYTF. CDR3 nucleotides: TGTGCCAGCACCCGCGGTCGGAGTTACTACACCTTC.

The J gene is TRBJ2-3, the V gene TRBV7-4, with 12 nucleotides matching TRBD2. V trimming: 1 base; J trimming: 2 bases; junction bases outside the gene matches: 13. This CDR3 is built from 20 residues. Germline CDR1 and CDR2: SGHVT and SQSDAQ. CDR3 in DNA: TGTGCCAGCAGCTTAGGGAGCCAAGGACTAGCGGGGATACCCACAGATACGCAGTATTTT. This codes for CASSLGSQGLAGIPTDTQYF.

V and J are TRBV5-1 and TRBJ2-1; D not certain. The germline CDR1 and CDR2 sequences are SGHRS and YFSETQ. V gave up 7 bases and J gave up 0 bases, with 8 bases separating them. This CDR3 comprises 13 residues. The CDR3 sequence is CASRTGSYNEQFF. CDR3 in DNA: TGCGCCAGCCGTACGGGCTCCTACAATGAGCAGTTCTTC.

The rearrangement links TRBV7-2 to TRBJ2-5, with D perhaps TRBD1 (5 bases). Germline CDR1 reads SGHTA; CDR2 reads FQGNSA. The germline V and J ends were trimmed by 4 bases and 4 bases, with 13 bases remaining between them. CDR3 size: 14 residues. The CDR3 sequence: CASSSRVGLETQYF. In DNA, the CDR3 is TGTGCCAGCAGCTCAAGGGTGGGGCTAGAGACCCAGTACTTC. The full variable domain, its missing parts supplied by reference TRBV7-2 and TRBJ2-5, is GAGVSQSPSNKVTEKGKDVELRCDPISGHTALYWYRQSLGQGLEFLIYFQGNSAPDKSGLPSDRFSAERTGGSVSTLTIQRTQQEDSAVYLCASSSRVGLETQYFGPGTRLLVL.

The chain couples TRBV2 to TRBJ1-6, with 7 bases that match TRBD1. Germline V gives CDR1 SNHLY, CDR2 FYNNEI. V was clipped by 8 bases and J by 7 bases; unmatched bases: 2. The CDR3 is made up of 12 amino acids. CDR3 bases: TGTGCCAGCCGACAGGGCAATTCACCCCTCCACTTT. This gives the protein CASRQGNSPLHF.

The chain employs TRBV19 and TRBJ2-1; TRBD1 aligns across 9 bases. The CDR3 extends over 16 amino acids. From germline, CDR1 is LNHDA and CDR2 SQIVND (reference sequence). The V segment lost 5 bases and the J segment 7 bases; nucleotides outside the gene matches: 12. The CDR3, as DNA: TGTGCCAGTAGTCTCCCGACAGGGGGTCTTGTGAATGAGCAGTTCTTC. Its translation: CASSLPTGGLVNEQFF. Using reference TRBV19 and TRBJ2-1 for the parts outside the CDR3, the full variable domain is DGGITQSPKYLFRKEGQNVTLSCEQNLNHDAMYWYRQDPGQGLRLIYYSQIVNDFQKGDIAEGYSVSREKKESFPLTVTSAQKNPTAFYLCASSLPTGGLVNEQFFGPGTRLTVL.

CDR3 in amino acids: CASSETPGGGSTDTQYF. In DNA, the CDR3 is TGTGCCAGCAGTGAAACTCCTGGCGGGGGCAGCACAGATACGCAGTATTTT. The chain combines TRBV6-4 with TRBJ2-3; D might be TRBD2 (7 bases). CDR3 size: 17 residues. CDR1 and CDR2 from the germline V gene are MRHNA and SNTAGT. Trimming took 3 bases from V and 0 from J, leaving 16 bases between them.

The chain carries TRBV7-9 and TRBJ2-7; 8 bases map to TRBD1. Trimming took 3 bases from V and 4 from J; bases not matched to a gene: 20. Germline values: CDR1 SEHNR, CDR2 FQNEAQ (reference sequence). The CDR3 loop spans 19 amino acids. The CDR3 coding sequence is TGTGCCAGCAGCTTCTTCGTATTTTCCAGGGGGCGAAGAGGATACGAGCAGTACTTC. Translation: CASSFFVFSRGRRGYEQYF.

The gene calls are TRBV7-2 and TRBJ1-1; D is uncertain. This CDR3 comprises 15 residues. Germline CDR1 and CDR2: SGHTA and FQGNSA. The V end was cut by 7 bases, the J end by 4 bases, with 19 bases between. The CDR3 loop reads CASTTSARIATEAFF. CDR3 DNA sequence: TGTGCCAGCACCACCTCCGCGAGAATAGCCACTGAAGCTTTCTTT.

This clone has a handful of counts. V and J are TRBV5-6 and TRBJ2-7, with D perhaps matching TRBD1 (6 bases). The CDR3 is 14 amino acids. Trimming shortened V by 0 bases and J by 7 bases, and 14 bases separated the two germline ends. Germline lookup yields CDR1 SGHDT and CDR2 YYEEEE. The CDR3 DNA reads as TGTGCCAGCAGCTTGGCCCCCAGGGGCCTAGAGCAGTACTTC. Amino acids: CASSLAPRGLEQYF.

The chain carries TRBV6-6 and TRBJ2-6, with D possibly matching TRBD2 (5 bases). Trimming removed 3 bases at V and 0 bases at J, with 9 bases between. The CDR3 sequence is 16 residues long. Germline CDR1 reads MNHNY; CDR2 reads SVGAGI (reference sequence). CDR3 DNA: TGTGCCAGCAGTTATTATCGGGGCTCTGGGGCCAACGTCCTGACTTTC. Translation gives CASSYYRGSGANVLTF.

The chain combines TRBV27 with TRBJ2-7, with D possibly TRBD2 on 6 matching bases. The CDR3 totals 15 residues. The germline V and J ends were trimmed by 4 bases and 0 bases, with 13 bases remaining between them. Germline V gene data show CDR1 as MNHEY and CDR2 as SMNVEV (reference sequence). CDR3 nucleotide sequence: TGTGCCAGCAGTTCGCCTCGGGGGATCTCCTACGAGCAGTACTTC. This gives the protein CASSSPRGISYEQYF.

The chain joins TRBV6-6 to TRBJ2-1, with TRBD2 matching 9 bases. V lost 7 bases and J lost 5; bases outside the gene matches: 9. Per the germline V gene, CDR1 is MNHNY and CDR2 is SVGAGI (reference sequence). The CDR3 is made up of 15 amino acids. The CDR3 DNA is TGTGCCAGCAACCCAGCGGGGGGCGGCGACAATGAGCAGTTCTTC. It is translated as CASNPAGGGDNEQFF.

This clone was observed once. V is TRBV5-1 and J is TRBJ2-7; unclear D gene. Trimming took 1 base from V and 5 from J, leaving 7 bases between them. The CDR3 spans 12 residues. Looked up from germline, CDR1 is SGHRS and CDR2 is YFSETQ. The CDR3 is CASSLLRNEQYF. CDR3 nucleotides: TGCGCCAGCAGCTTGCTGAGGAACGAGCAGTACTTC. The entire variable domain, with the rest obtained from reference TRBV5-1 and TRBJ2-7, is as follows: KAGVTQTPRYLIKTRGQQVTLSCSPISGHRSVSWYQQTPGQGLQFLFEYFSETQRNKGNFPGRFSGRQFSNSRSEMNVSTLELGDSALYLCASSLLRNEQYFGPGTRLTVT.

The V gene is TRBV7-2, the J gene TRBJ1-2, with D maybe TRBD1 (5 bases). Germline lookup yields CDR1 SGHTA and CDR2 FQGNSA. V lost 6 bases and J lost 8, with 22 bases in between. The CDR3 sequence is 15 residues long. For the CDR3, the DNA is TGTGCCAGCAGTTCCCCGCGTAGGGGTTTTGGAGGCTACACCTTC. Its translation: CASSSPRRGFGGYTF.

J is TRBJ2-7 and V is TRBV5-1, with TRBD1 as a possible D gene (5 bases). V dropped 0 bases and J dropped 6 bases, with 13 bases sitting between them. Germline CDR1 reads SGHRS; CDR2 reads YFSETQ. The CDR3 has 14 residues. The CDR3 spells CASSLAQGYSEQYF. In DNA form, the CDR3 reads TGCGCCAGCAGCTTGGCTCAGGGTTACTCCGAGCAGTACTTC.

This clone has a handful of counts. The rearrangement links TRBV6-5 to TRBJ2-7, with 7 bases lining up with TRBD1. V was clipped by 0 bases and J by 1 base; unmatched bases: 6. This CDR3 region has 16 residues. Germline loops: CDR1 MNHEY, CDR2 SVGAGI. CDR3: CASSYSTTGSSYEQYF. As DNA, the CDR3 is TGTGCCAGCAGTTACTCCACGACAGGGTCATCCTACGAGCAGTACTTC.

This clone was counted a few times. The CDR3 DNA sequence: TGTGCCAGCAGCTTAGGGGACAGGGACCAAGAGACCCAGTACTTC. Amino acid sequence: CASSLGDRDQETQYF. The rearrangement links TRBV7-9 to TRBJ2-5, with TRBD1 matching over 9 bases. The V and J ends lost 1 base and 0 bases, in that order; junction bases with no gene match: 0. The CDR3 covers 15 residues. In germline, CDR1 is SEHNR, CDR2 FQNEAQ (reference sequence). Supplemented by reference TRBV7-9 and TRBJ2-5, the full variable domain reads DTGVSQNPRHKITKRGQNVTFRCDPISEHNRLYWYRQTLGQGPEFLTYFQNEAQLEKSRLLSDRFSAERPKGSFSTLEIQRTEQGDSAMYLCASSLGDRDQETQYFGPGTRLLVL.

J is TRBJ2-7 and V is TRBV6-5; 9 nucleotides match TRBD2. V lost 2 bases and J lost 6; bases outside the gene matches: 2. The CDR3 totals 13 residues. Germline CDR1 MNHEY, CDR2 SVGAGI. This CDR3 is CASSYGGGAEQYF. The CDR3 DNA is TGTGCCAGCAGTTACGGCGGGGGGGCCGAGCAGTACTTC.

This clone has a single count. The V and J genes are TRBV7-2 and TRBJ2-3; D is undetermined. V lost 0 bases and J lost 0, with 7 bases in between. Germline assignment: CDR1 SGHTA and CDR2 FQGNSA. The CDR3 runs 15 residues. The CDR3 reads CASSLAFLSTDTQYF. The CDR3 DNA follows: TGTGCCAGCAGCTTAGCTTTCCTTAGCACAGATACGCAGTATTTT. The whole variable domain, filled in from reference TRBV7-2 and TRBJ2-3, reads GAGVSQSPSNKVTEKGKDVELRCDPISGHTALYWYRQSLGQGLEFLIYFQGNSAPDKSGLPSDRFSAERTGGSVSTLTIQRTQQEDSAVYLCASSLAFLSTDTQYFGPGTRLTVL.

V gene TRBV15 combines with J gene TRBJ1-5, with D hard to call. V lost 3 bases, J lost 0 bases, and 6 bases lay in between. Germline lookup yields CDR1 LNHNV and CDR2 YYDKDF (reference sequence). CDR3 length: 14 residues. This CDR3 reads CATSSVHSNQPQHF. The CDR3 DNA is TGTGCCACCAGCAGTGTCCATAGCAATCAGCCCCAGCATTTT.

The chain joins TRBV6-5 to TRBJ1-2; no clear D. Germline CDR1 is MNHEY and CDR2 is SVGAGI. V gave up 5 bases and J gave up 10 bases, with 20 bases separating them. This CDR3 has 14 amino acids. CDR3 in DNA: TGTGCCAGCAGTCGGACTCTCGGCGTTCATGACTACACCTTC. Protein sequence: CASSRTLGVHDYTF.

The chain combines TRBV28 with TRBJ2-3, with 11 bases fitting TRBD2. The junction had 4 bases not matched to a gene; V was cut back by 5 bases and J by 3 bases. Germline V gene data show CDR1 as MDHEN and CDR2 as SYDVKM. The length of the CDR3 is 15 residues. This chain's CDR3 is CASSGSGGATDTQYF. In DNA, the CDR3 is TGTGCCAGCAGTGGTAGCGGGGGGGCGACAGATACGCAGTATTTT.

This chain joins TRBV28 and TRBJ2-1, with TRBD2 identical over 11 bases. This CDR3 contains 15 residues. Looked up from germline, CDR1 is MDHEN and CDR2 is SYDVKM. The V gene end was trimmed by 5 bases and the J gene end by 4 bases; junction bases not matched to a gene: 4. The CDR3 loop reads CASSLAGGKYNEQFF. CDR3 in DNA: TGTGCCAGCAGTCTAGCGGGAGGAAAATACAATGAGCAGTTCTTC. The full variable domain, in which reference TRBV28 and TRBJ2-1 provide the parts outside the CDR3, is DVKVTQSSRYLVKRTGEKVFLECVQDMDHENMFWYRQDPGLGLRLIYFSYDVKMKEKGDIPEGYSVSREKKERFSLILESASTNQTSMYLCASSLAGGKYNEQFFGPGTRLTVL.

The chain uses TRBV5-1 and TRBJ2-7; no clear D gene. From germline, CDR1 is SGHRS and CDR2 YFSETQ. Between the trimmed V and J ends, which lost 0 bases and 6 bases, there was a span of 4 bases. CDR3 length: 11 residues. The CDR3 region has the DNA TGCGCCAGCAGCTTGGTATCCGAGCAGTACTTC. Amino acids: CASSLVSEQYF.

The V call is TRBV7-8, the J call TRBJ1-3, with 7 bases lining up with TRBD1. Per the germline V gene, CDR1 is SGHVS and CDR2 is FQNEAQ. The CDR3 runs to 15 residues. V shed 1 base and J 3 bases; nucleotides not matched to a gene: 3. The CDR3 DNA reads TGTGCCAGCAGCTTAGATGGACAGGATGGAAACACCATATATTTT. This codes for CASSLDGQDGNTIYF.

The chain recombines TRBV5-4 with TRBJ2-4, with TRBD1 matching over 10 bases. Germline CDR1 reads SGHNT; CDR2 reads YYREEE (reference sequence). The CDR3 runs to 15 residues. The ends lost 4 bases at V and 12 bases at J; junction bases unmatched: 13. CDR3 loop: CASSLGDRGRGSQYF. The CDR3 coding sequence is TGTGCCAGCAGCCTGGGGGACAGGGGAAGGGGCAGTCAGTACTTC. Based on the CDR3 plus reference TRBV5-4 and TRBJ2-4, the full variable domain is ETGVTQSPTHLIKTRGQQVTLRCSSQSGHNTVSWYQQALGQGPQFIFQYYREEENGRGNFPPRFSGLQFPNYSSELNVNALELDDSALYLCASSLGDRGRGSQYFGAGTRLSVL.

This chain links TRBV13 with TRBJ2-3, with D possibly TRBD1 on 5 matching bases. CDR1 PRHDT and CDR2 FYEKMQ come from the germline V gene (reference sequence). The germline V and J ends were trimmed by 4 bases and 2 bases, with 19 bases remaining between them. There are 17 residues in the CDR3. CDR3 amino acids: CASSSTAQQEDTDTQYF. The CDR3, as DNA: TGTGCCAGCAGCTCTACCGCGCAACAGGAAGACACAGATACGCAGTATTTT.

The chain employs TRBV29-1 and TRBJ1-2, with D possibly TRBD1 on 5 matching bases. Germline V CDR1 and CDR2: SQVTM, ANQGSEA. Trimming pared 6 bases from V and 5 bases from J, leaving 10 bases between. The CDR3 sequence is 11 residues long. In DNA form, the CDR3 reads TGCAGCGTCGCAGGGCAATATGGCTACACCTTC. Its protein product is CSVAGQYGYTF. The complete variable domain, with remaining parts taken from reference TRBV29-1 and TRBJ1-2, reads SAVISQKPSRDICQRGTSLTIQCQVDSQVTMMFWYRQQPGQSLTLIATANQGSEATYESGFVIDKFPISRPNLTFSTLTVSNMSPEDSSIYLCSVAGQYGYTFGSGTRLTVV.

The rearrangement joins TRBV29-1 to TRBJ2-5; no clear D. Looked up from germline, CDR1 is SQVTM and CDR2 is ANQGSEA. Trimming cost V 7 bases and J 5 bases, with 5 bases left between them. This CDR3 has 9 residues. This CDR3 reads CSERETQYF. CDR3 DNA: TGCAGCGAGAGGGAGACCCAGTACTTC.

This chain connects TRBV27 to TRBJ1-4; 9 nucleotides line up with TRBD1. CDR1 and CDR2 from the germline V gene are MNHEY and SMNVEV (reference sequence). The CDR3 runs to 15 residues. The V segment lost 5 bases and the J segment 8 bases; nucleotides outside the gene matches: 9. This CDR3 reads CASSHAQGAEEKLFF. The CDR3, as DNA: TGTGCCAGCAGTCACGCACAGGGGGCAGAAGAAAAACTGTTTTTT. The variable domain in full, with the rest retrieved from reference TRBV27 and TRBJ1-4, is EAQVTQNPRYLITVTGKKLTVTCSQNMNHEYMSWYRQDPGLGLRQIYYSMNVEVTDKGDVPEGYKVSRKEKRNFPLILESPSPNQTSLYFCASSHAQGAEEKLFFGSGTQLSVL.